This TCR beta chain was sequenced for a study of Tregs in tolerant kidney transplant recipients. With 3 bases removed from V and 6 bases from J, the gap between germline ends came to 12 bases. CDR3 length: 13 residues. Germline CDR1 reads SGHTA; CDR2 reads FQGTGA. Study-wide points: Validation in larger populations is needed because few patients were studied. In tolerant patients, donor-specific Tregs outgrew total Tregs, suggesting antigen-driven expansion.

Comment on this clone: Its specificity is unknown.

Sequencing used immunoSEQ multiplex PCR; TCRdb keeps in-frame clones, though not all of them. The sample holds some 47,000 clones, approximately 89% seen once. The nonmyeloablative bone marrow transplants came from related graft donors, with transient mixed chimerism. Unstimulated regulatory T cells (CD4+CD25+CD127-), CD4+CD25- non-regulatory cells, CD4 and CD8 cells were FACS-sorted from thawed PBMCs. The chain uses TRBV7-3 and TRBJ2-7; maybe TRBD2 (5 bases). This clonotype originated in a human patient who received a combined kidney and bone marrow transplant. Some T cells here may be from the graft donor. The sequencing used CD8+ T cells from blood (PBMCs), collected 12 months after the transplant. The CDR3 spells CASSFSSGGEQYF. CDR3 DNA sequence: TGTGCCAGCAGCTTTTCCAGCGGAGGCGAGCAGTACTTC.